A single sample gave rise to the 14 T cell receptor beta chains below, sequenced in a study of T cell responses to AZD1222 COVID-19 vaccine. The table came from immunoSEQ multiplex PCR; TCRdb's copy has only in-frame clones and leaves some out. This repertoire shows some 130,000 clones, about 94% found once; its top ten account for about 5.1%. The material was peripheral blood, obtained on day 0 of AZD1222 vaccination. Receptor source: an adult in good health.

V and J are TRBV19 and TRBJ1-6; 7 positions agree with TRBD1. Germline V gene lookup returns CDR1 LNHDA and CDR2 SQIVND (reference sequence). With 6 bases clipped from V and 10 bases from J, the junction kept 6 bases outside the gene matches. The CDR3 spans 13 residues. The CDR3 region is CASRDRIGSPLHF. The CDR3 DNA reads TGTGCCAGTAGGGACAGGATCGGCTCACCCCTCCACTTT.

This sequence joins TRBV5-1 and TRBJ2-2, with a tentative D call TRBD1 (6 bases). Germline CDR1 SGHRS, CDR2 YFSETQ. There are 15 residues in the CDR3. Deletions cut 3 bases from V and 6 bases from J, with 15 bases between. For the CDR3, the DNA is TGCGCCAGCAGCTCCCAACGCTCAGGGGCCGGGGAGCTGTTTTTT. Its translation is CASSSQRSGAGELFF.

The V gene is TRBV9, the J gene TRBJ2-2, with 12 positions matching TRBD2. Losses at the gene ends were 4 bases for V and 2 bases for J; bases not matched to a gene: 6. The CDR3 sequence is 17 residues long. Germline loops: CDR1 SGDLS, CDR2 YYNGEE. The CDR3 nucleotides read TGTGCCAGCAGCACCCGGACTAGCGGGGCCAACACCGGGGAGCTGTTTTTT. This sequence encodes CASSTRTSGANTGELFF.

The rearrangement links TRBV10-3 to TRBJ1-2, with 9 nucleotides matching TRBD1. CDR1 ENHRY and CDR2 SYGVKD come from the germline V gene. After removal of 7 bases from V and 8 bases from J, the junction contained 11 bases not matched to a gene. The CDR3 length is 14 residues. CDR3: CAITKSQGAEGYTF. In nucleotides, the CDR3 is TGTGCCATCACCAAATCACAGGGGGCTGAGGGCTACACCTTC.

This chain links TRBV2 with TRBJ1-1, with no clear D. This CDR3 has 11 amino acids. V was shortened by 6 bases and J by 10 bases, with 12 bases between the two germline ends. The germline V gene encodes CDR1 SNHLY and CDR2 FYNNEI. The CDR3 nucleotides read TGTGCCAGCAGAGGCGGGGATGGAGCTTTCTTT. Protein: CASRGGDGAFF.

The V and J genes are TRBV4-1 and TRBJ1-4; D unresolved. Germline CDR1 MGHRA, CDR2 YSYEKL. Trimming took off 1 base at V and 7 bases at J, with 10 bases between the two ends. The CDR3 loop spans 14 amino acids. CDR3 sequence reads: CASSQAWSGEKLFF. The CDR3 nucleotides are TGCGCCAGCAGCCAAGCATGGTCGGGTGAAAAACTGTTTTTT.

This CDR3 is CAWTRTGHYGYTF. CDR3 nucleotides: TGTGCCTGGACTCGTACAGGGCACTATGGCTACACCTTC. This chain joins TRBV30 and TRBJ1-2; D possibly corresponds to TRBD1 (6 bases). This CDR3 contains 13 residues. V dropped 4 bases and J dropped 3 bases, with 12 bases sitting between them. Germline V CDR1 and CDR2: GTSNPN, SVGIG (reference sequence).

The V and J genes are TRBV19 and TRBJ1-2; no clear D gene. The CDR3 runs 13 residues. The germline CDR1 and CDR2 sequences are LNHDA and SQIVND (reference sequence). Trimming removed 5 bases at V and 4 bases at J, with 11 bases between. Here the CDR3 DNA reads TGTGCCAGTAGTTTGTCAGAAACCTATGGCTACACCTTC. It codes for CASSLSETYGYTF. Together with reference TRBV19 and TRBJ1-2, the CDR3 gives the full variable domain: DGGITQSPKYLFRKEGQNVTLSCEQNLNHDAMYWYRQDPGQGLRLIYYSQIVNDFQKGDIAEGYSVSREKKESFPLTVTSAQKNPTAFYLCASSLSETYGYTFGSGTRLTVV.

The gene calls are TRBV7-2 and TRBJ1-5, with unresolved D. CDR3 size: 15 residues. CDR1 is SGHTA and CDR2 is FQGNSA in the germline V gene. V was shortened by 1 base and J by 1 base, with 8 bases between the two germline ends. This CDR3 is CASSLEGRSNQPQHF. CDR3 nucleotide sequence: TGTGCCAGCAGCTTAGAGGGCAGGAGCAATCAGCCCCAGCATTTT.

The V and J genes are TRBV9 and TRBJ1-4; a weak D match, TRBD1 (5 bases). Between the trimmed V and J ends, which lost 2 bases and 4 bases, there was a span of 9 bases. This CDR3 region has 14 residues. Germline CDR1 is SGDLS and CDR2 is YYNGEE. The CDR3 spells CASSVGADNEKLFF. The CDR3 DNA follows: TGTGCCAGCAGCGTTGGGGCGGATAATGAAAAACTGTTTTTT.

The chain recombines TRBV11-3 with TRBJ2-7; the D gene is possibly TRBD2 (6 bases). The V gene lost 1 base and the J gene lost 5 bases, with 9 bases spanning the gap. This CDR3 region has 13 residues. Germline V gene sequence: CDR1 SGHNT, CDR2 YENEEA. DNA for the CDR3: TGTGCCAGCAGCTTAGGTTCGGGGGACGAGCAGTACTTC. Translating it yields CASSLGSGDEQYF.

CDR3 loop: CASRLAGEGEQYF. Here the CDR3 DNA reads TGTGCCAGCAGGTTAGCGGGAGAGGGCGAGCAGTACTTC. The chain recombines TRBV3-1 (or the pseudogene TRBV3-2) with TRBJ2-7; 9 bases are shared with TRBD2. This CDR3 comprises 13 residues. V gave up 6 bases and J gave up 6 bases; unmatched junction bases: 6. The germline gives CDR1 LGHDT, CDR2 YNNKEL (reference sequence).

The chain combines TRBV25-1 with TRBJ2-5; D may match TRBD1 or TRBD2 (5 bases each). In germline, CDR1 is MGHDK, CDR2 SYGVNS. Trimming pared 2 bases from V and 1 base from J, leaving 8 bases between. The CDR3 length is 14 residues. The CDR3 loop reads CASSEEGFQETQYF. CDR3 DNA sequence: TGTGCCAGCAGTGAAGAGGGGTTCCAAGAGACCCAGTACTTC.

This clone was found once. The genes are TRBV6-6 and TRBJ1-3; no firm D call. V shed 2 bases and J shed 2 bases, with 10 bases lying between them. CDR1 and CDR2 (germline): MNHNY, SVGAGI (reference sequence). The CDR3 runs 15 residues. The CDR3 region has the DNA TGTGCCAGCAGTTACCCGGACCTGCCTGGAAACACCATATATTTT. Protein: CASSYPDLPGNTIYF.